The clone carrying this T cell receptor (beta chain) was seen many times. This sample was taken from a study of molecular identifiers for immune sequencing clone quantification. The use of previously described methods and listed TCR primers produced the bulk TCR libraries. TCRdb re-called the PCR reads with MiXCR, one entry per CDR3 protein. The data show 550,000 to 750,000 distinct CDR3 sequences, with nearly 20% seen just once and around 0.86% held by the top ten. Sorting defined naive CD8 T cells as CD8+CD4-CCR7+CD45RA+. The sequence was obtained from a human donor in good health. Some libraries in this study had Jurkat cell RNA spiked in. Material for sequencing was naive CD8+ T cells from blood, with Jurkat cell RNA spiked in. Subset indicated: FACS-sorted CD8+CD4-CCR7+CD45RA+ naive T cells.

The CDR3 is CASSYWLASANTGELFF. The CDR3 bases are TGTGCCAGCAGTTACTGGCTAGCGAGCGCGAACACCGGGGAGCTGTTTTTT. The chain recombines TRBV6-2 or TRBV6-3 with TRBJ2-2; the D gene is possibly TRBD2 (6 bases). This CDR3 contains 17 residues. V lost 1 base, J lost 0 bases, and 12 bases lay in between. Per germline, CDR1 MNHEY and CDR2 SVGEGT.